This is a list of T cell receptor beta chains from one sample in a study of regulatory T cells in long-lasting Graves disease. TCRdb passed the multiplex PCR reads through MiXCR, listing each CDR3 protein once. The table records hundreds of thousands of distinct CDR3 sequences, 15% to 20% of them present only once. The input for sequencing was peripheral blood mononuclear cells (PBMCs), taken when the disease was refractory, from a patient treated with antithyroid drugs. These receptors all come from a female donor with Graves disease. CDR3s include the opening cysteine and the closing phenylalanine or tryptophan. Each record gives: clone size, V gene, CDR3 protein. For some rows the clone size is stated as once, few or many, or as a class when expanded; others skip it.

- | TRBV13 | CASSEITGSPEAFF
many | TRBV28 | CASSLLQGTHQPQHF
many | TRBV7-2 | CASSLVSAGISYEQYF
few | TRBV27 | CASTSWGRLAGDRTDTQYF
few | TRBV5-1 | CASSLVPTNTEAFF
many | TRBV7-9 | CASSPMNTEAFF
many | TRBV13 | CASSPRDRGNTEAFF
- | TRBV9 | CASGTSGTEQYF
few | TRBV20-1 | CSARAPTVGTETQYF
- | TRBV7-9 | CASSQRQGGSNQPQHF
- | TRBV7-8 | CASSADRGAGNTIYF
few | TRBV7-9 | CASPGELDEKLFF
many | TRBV3-1 | CASSRTGELFF
- | TRBV7-2 | CASTFFRGRDGTGELFF
few | TRBV12-3/TRBV12-4 | CANSLKKGRHLLVGDTQYF
many | TRBV7-2 | CASSFDRFSPLHF
few | TRBV19 | CASRSDPTAYNSPLHF
many | TRBV6-1 | CASSRGQGGTYEQYF
many | TRBV6-1 | CASSEYGWENTEAFF
- | TRBV11-2 | CASSLWESVGYTF
few | TRBV20-1 | CSGGQHYGYTF
- | TRBV20-1 | CSARDSSRVATEAFF
many | TRBV2 | CASSRRQGLGAGRSYEQYF
many | TRBV5-6 | CASSGRGGRGETQYF
many | TRBV7-2 | CASSLRGWSNQPQHF
- | TRBV4-1 | CASSQDSLVSVYTF
- | TRBV7-9 | CASSLRTGLSTF
many | TRBV6-5 | CASSYQVAVSEQYF
- | TRBV19 | CATGLAGGPQYF